A selection of T cell receptor beta chains follows, all from one sample in a study of tumor and adjacent non-tumor tissue in lung cancer. MiXCR, run by TCRdb on the multiplex PCR reads, gives a single entry per CDR3 protein. The sample consists of over 100,000 distinct CDR3 sequences, roughly three fifths of them appearing once. What was sequenced was distant non-tumor lung tissue. These receptors were taken from a man in his sixties with non-small cell lung cancer. Both conserved end residues are part of each CDR3. The order of the fields is clone size, V gene, J gene, D gene, CDR3 DNA, CDR3 protein. A D gene is named only where the DNA matches it firmly. Where a row states a size, it is once, few, many or the class of an expanded clone; other rows omit it.

abundance: few
v_gene: TRBV20-1
j_gene: TRBJ1-1
d_gene: -
CDR3nt: TGCAGTGCTAGAGATCGGTATAACACTGAAGCTTTCTTT
CDR3aa: CSARDRYNTEAFF

abundance: -
v_gene: TRBV30
j_gene: TRBJ1-1
d_gene: -
CDR3nt: -
CDR3aa: CAWRRVAFGAFF

abundance: -
v_gene: TRBV6-5
j_gene: TRBJ2-2
d_gene: -
CDR3nt: TGTGTCAGCAGTTGCCTGGGAAAACGAGAGCTGTTTTTT
CDR3aa: CVSSCLGKRELFF

abundance: -
v_gene: TRBV20-1
j_gene: TRBJ1-4
d_gene: -
CDR3nt: TGCAGTATCTTCCCGTGGACAAGGGAAAAAGTGTTTTTT
CDR3aa: CSIFPWTREKVFF

abundance: -
v_gene: TRBV11-2
j_gene: TRBJ2-1
d_gene: TRBD2
CDR3nt: TGTGCCAGCAGCTTAGTCCTCCGACTAGCGGGAGTGGATGAGCAGTTCTTC
CDR3aa: CASSLVLRLAGVDEQFF

abundance: many
v_gene: TRBV12-3/TRBV12-4
j_gene: TRBJ1-2
d_gene: -
CDR3nt: TGTGCCAGCAGTTTGGGCCAGGACGGCTATGGCTACACCTTC
CDR3aa: CASSLGQDGYGYTF

abundance: -
v_gene: TRBV6-4
j_gene: TRBJ2-7
d_gene: TRBD2
CDR3nt: TGTGCCAGCAGTGGGCGGGAGCCCTCCGAGCAGTACTTC
CDR3aa: CASSGREPSEQYF

abundance: -
v_gene: TRBV6-2/TRBV6-3
j_gene: TRBJ2-7
d_gene: -
CDR3nt: TGTGCCAACAGTCCCTCAGGACTGAGCTCCTACGAGCAGTGCTTC
CDR3aa: CANSPSGLSSYEQCF

abundance: -
v_gene: TRBV6-1
j_gene: TRBJ2-6
d_gene: -
CDR3nt: TGTGCCTCTAGTTTGGATGGGGCCAACGTCCTGACTTTC
CDR3aa: CASSLDGANVLTF

abundance: many
v_gene: TRBV5-6
j_gene: TRBJ2-7
d_gene: -
CDR3nt: TGTGCCAGCAGCTTGGACAGGTTTACCGAGCAGTACTTC
CDR3aa: CASSLDRFTEQYF